These 5 T cell receptor beta chains came from one sample sequenced in a study of beta chain features in type 1 diabetes. Regarding the study as a whole: TCRB CDR3s were moderately but significantly shorter in Type 1 diabetes patients in all four CD4+ subsets.

TCRB transcripts that were expressed got sequenced, as all of the isolated RNA had been reverse transcribed. Clones were sequenced by immunoSEQ multiplex PCR, and TCRdb holds only the in-frame ones, with some missing. The sample has 200,000 to 300,000 clones, about 15% seen once; the top ten hold almost 0.02%. Their recognized antigens are unknown. Sequenced sample: naive CD4+ T cells from blood. These TCRs come from a young man with type 1 diabetes.

The rearrangement uses TRBV5-1 and TRBJ2-1, with D maybe TRBD2 (6 bases). The V end lost 0 bases, the J end lost 6 bases, and 10 bases lay between the germline ends. Germline V gives CDR1 SGHRS, CDR2 YFSETQ. The CDR3 runs to 14 residues. Here the CDR3 DNA reads TGCGCCAGCAGCTTGGACGCGGGATCCAATGAGCAGTTCTTC. As protein: CASSLDAGSNEQFF.

The chain has TRBV6-1 and TRBJ2-3; possible D gene TRBD2, 6 bases. The CDR3 is made up of 13 amino acids. Germline V gives CDR1 MNHNS, CDR2 SASEGT. Trimming cost V 6 bases and J 10 bases, with 17 bases left between them. In DNA form, the CDR3 reads TGTGCCAGCAGCAACTTAAGCGGGTGGGCGCAGTATTTT. Encoded protein: CASSNLSGWAQYF.

This clone was seen a handful of times. The chain uses TRBV13 and TRBJ2-5; the match to TRBD2 covers 7 bases. Trimming cost V 6 bases and J 0 bases; bases outside gene matches: 4. The CDR3 has 14 residues. CDR1 is PRHDT, CDR2 FYEKMQ, per germline (reference sequence). CDR3 nucleotides: TGTGCCAGCAGTCGGCGGGGGTACCAAGAGACCCAGTACTTC. Protein product: CASSRRGYQETQYF.

This clone has a handful of counts. The chain is built from TRBV29-1 and TRBJ1-2; 9 nucleotides match TRBD1. The germline V gene has CDR1 SQVTM and CDR2 ANQGSEA. The V segment lost 5 bases and the J segment 7 bases; nucleotides outside the gene matches: 5. The CDR3 spans 12 residues. The CDR3 protein is CSVRTGEGGYTF. CDR3 DNA: TGCAGCGTTCGGACAGGGGAAGGTGGCTACACCTTC.

This clone was seen a few times. The chain combines TRBV11-2 with TRBJ2-2; D gene unclear. Trimming pared 6 bases from V and 3 bases from J, leaving 14 bases between. Germline V gene sequence: CDR1 SGHAT, CDR2 FQNNGV. CDR3 length: 15 amino acids. In nucleotides, the CDR3 is TGTGCCAGCAGAACAAGTGGAGCCTACACCGGGGAGCTGTTTTTT. It specifies CASRTSGAYTGELFF.